The rows below give T cell receptor beta chains drawn from one sample of a study of cytomegalovirus exposure and HLA in healthy donors. Data came from immunoSEQ multiplex PCR; TCRdb stores just in-frame clones and leaves some out. The sample includes tens of thousands of clones, approximately 84% of them seen just once. The sample taken for sequencing was PBMCs. The source is a man aged 50-59 years in good health and CMV-seronegative. Each CDR3 is given with its conserved first and last residue. The order of the fields is V gene, D gene, clone size, J gene, CDR3 DNA, CDR3 protein. The D gene is left open where the match is weak. The listing skips clone size in some rows; elsewhere it reads once, few, many or a size class.

TRBV4-1	TRBD1	few	TRBJ2-4	TGCGCCAGCAGCCAGGGAGACAGGGCCCCTAACAAAAACATTCAGTACTTC	CASSQGDRAPNKNIQYF
TRBV4-2	NA	NA	TRBJ1-1	TGTGCCAGCAGCCCGACAGTGAACACTGAAGCTTTCTTT	CASSPTVNTEAFF
TRBV30	NA	NA	TRBJ1-2	TGTGCCTGGAGTGGCGATTCATCGGGGGGTTGCTACACCTTC	CAWSGDSSGGCYTF
TRBV6-1	TRBD1	NA	TRBJ2-1	TGTGCCAGCAGTGCCACCGGGACAGGGGCCCCGAGCTCCTACAATGAGCAGTTCTTC	CASSATGTGAPSSYNEQFF
TRBV6-1	TRBD1	NA	TRBJ2-7	TGTGCCAGCAGTCCCGGGGGGACAGGGACCTACGAGCAGTACTTC	CASSPGGTGTYEQYF
TRBV14	TRBD2	NA	TRBJ2-1	TGTGCCAGCAGCCAAACTAGCGGGGGGCAATATCGGAACAATGAGCAGTTCTTC	CASSQTSGGQYRNNEQFF
TRBV14	NA	NA	TRBJ1-1	TGTGCCAGCAGCCAAGCTATGGGGGCGCGGGCTTTCTTT	CASSQAMGARAFF
TRBV11-2	NA	few	TRBJ1-1	TGTGCCAGCAGCTTAGATTTGGTCCGGACTGAAGCTTTCTTT	CASSLDLVRTEAFF
TRBV4-2	TRBD1	NA	TRBJ1-2	TGTGCCAGCAGCCAAGATCCGGGACAGGGTATGATGGGCTACACCTTC	CASSQDPGQGMMGYTF
TRBV7-2	NA	NA	TRBJ1-2	TGTGCCAGCAACCCCGAGCTAGCCTATGGCTACACCTTC	CASNPELAYGYTF
TRBV15	NA	NA	TRBJ2-3	TGTGCCACCAGCAGAGGATGGGGGCCGAGGAGTGATACGCAGTATTTT	CATSRGWGPRSDTQYF